This is a list of T cell receptor beta chains from one sample in a study of cytomegalovirus exposure and HLA in healthy donors. Assay used: immunoSEQ multiplex PCR; TCRdb lists only in-frame clones, some missing. The sample lists roughly 150,000 clones; 85% to 95% were seen once. Input material: PBMCs. These receptors all stem from a man between 18 and 35 years old in good health and CMV-seropositive. The CDR3 runs from the conserved cysteine through the conserved F or W. Each record gives: J gene, CDR3 length, clone size, V gene, D gene, CDR3 protein, CDR3 DNA. A D gene is named only where the DNA matches it firmly. Only some rows state a clone size, as once, few, many or a class for expanded clones.

TRBJ2-7	14	once	TRBV29-1	NA	CSVAGGTASYEQYF	TGCAGCGTTGCCGGAGGGACAGCCTCCTACGAGCAGTACTTC
TRBJ2-2	17	NA	TRBV9	TRBD2	CASSVGTSGSWAGELFF	TGTGCCAGCAGCGTTGGGACTAGCGGGAGTTGGGCCGGGGAGCTGTTTTTT
TRBJ2-7	14	once	TRBV28	NA	CASSFSSRAYEQYF	TGTGCCAGCAGTTTTAGTAGCAGGGCCTACGAGCAGTACTTC
TRBJ2-1	16	NA	TRBV2	NA	CASSLEAEETHNEQFF	TGTGCCAGCAGCCTAGAAGCGGAGGAGACACACAATGAGCAGTTCTTC
TRBJ2-3	14	NA	TRBV5-1	NA	CASSEEGLRDTQYF	TGCGCCAGCAGCGAGGAGGGGCTCCGGGATACGCAGTATTTT
TRBJ1-1	11	NA	TRBV20-1	NA	CSARGGAEAFF	TGCAGTGCTAGAGGGGGGGCTGAAGCTTTCTTT
TRBJ2-7	17	once	TRBV28	TRBD2	CASSFISSGRASYEQYF	TGTGCCAGCAGTTTCATCTCTAGCGGGAGGGCCTCCTACGAGCAGTACTTC
TRBJ2-2	13	NA	TRBV6-1	NA	CASSPTRTGELFF	TGTGCCAGCAGTCCCACTAGAACCGGGGAGCTGTTTTTT
TRBJ2-3	12	NA	TRBV9	NA	CASSVGPDTQYF	TGTGCCAGCAGCGTTGGGCCGGATACGCAGTATTTT
TRBJ2-1	15	NA	TRBV7-9	NA	CASSLVGGRGNEQFF	TGTGCCAGCAGCTTAGTTGGGGGGAGAGGGAATGAGCAGTTCTTC
TRBJ2-3	15	NA	TRBV6-4	TRBD2	CASSPRLAGTDTQYF	TGTGCCAGCAGTCCCAGACTAGCGGGCACAGATACGCAGTATTTT
TRBJ2-1	20	once	TRBV14	TRBD2	CASSQDGPSGFLRTYNEQFF	TGTGCCAGCAGCCAAGATGGTCCTAGCGGCTTCCTCAGAACCTACAATGAGCAGTTCTTC
TRBJ1-5	15	once	TRBV9	NA	CASSVGLQVNQPQHF	TGTGCCAGCAGCGTGGGCCTCCAGGTAAATCAGCCCCAGCATTTT
TRBJ2-5	10	once	TRBV20-1	NA	CSATGETQYF	TGCAGTGCTACAGGGGAGACCCAGTACTTC
TRBJ2-7	14	NA	TRBV5-1	NA	CASSLGWQSYEQYF	TGCGCCAGCAGCTTGGGATGGCAATCCTACGAGCAGTACTTC
TRBJ1-1	13	once	TRBV18	NA	CASSEGESTEAFF	TGTGCCAGCTCCGAGGGGGAGTCCACTGAAGCTTTCTTT
TRBJ1-1	15	NA	TRBV6-5	TRBD1	CASSRTGSMNTEAFF	TGTGCCAGCAGTCGGACAGGGTCCATGAACACTGAAGCTTTCTTT
TRBJ2-3	21	NA	TRBV28	TRBD2	CASSLNTGWDGFSGSPDTQYF	TGTGCCAGCAGTTTAAATACGGGGTGGGATGGGTTTAGCGGGAGCCCAGATACGCAGTATTTT
TRBJ2-2	14	NA	TRBV28	TRBD2	CASSTSGSTGELFF	TGTGCCAGCAGTACTAGCGGGAGTACCGGGGAGCTGTTTTTT
TRBJ2-2	14	NA	TRBV30	TRBD2	CAWSPGGLGGELFF	TGTGCCTGGAGCCCGGGGGGGCTCGGCGGGGAGCTGTTTTTT
TRBJ1-2	15	NA	TRBV7-2	TRBD1	CASSSQGSANYGYTF	TGTGCCAGCAGCTCACAGGGGTCGGCTAACTATGGCTACACCTTC
TRBJ2-3	18	NA	TRBV18	NA	CASSPRPSQGWRTDTQYF	TGTGCCAGCTCACCAAGACCCAGCCAGGGCTGGCGGACAGATACGCAGTATTTT
TRBJ2-7	14	NA	TRBV18	TRBD2	CASSPLAGAGEQYF	TGTGCCAGCTCACCTCTAGCGGGAGCGGGCGAGCAGTACTTC
TRBJ1-1	16	NA	TRBV7-9	NA	CASSSPGKTMNTEAFF	TGTGCCAGCAGCTCACCGGGAAAAACCATGAACACTGAAGCTTTCTTT
TRBJ1-2	16	NA	TRBV19	TRBD1	CASSRPRQGSAYGYTF	TGTGCCAGTAGTCGACCCAGACAGGGATCGGCCTATGGCTACACCTTC
TRBJ2-7	16	NA	TRBV28	TRBD1	CASSSPGQGRGYEQYF	TGTGCCAGCAGTTCCCCGGGACAGGGAAGGGGCTACGAGCAGTACTTC
TRBJ2-5	14	NA	TRBV5-1	NA	CASSLEIPQETQYF	TGCGCCAGCAGCTTGGAAATTCCTCAAGAGACCCAGTACTTC
TRBJ2-5	13	NA	TRBV11-2	TRBD2	CASSLTSKETQYF	TGTGCCAGCAGCTTGACTAGCAAAGAGACCCAGTACTTC
TRBJ2-5	15	NA	TRBV7-9	TRBD2	CASSLFAGADVTQYF	TGTGCCAGCAGCTTATTTGCGGGAGCCGACGTGACCCAGTACTTC
TRBJ2-5	16	NA	TRBV7-2	TRBD2	CASSRNGLAGEETQYF	TGTGCCAGCAGCCGGAACGGACTAGCGGGAGAGGAGACCCAGTACTTC
TRBJ2-1	16	NA	TRBV19	NA	CASSRGGPEFYNEQFF	TGTGCCAGTAGCAGAGGAGGGCCTGAATTCTACAATGAGCAGTTCTTC
TRBJ2-7	14	NA	TRBV27	NA	CASSLSGRSYEQYF	TGTGCCAGCAGTTTATCCGGGAGATCGTACGAGCAGTACTTC
TRBJ2-7	14	NA	TRBV29-1	TRBD1	CSVVVWDRGYEQYF	TGCAGCGTTGTAGTCTGGGACAGGGGCTACGAGCAGTACTTC
TRBJ2-3	13	NA	TRBV6-4	NA	CASSGEATDTQYF	TGTGCCAGCAGTGGGGAGGCGACCGATACGCAGTATTTT
TRBJ1-2	16	NA	TRBV28	NA	CASSFLSTGKLYGYTF	TGTGCCAGCAGTTTTCTCTCGACGGGAAAACTTTATGGCTACACCTTC
TRBJ2-7	13	NA	TRBV5-1	NA	CASSSLRAYEQYF	TGCGCCAGCAGCTCTTTGCGGGCCTACGAGCAGTACTTC
TRBJ2-7	10	NA	TRBV2	TRBD1	CASRGQEQYF	TGTGCCAGCAGGGGACAGGAGCAGTACTTC
TRBJ2-1	17	NA	TRBV27	TRBD2	CASSPIPLAGSNNEQFF	TGTGCCAGCAGTCCCATACCACTAGCGGGGAGCAACAATGAGCAGTTCTTC
TRBJ1-5	16	NA	TRBV5-6	TRBD1	CASSQGTGYRNQPQHF	TGTGCCAGCAGCCAAGGGACAGGGTATCGCAATCAGCCCCAGCATTTT
TRBJ2-5	14	NA	TRBV18	TRBD1	CASCRDRVLETQYF	TGTGCCAGCTGCCGGGACAGGGTCTTGGAGACCCAGTACTTC
TRBJ2-1	13	NA	TRBV27	NA	CASISTSIGEQFF	TGTGCCAGCATCTCGACTAGTATCGGTGAGCAGTTCTTC
TRBJ2-5	18	NA	TRBV4-1	TRBD2	CASSQVYLAGGRDETQYF	TGCGCCAGCAGCCAAGTTTACCTAGCGGGAGGACGCGACGAGACCCAGTACTTC
TRBJ2-1	16	NA	TRBV28	TRBD1	CASSLFQGAPYNEQFF	TGTGCCAGCAGTTTATTTCAGGGGGCTCCATACAATGAGCAGTTCTTC
TRBJ1-1	15	NA	TRBV2	TRBD1	CASSVGQGRGTEAFF	TGTGCCAGCAGTGTGGGACAGGGAAGAGGAACTGAAGCTTTCTTT
TRBJ2-5	15	NA	TRBV2	NA	CASSDRILRVETQYF	TGTGCCAGCAGTGATCGCATACTTAGAGTGGAGACCCAGTACTTC
TRBJ2-3	14	few	TRBV9	NA	CASSVVGSEDTQYF	TGTGCCAGCAGCGTGGTTGGTAGCGAAGATACGCAGTATTTT
TRBJ1-1	16	NA	TRBV28	NA	CASRALPGEEGTEAFF	TGTGCCAGCAGGGCATTACCAGGGGAAGAGGGGACTGAAGCTTTCTTT
TRBJ2-5	13	NA	TRBV5-1	NA	CASSFEGWETQYF	TGCGCCAGCAGCTTTGAGGGTTGGGAGACCCAGTACTTC
TRBJ1-2	13	NA	TRBV7-9	NA	CASTRDTGYGYTF	TGTGCCAGCACCCGGGACACTGGCTATGGCTACACCTTC
TRBJ1-1	15	NA	TRBV5-1	TRBD1	CASSLRTGGTTEAFF	TGCGCCAGCAGCCTTCGGACAGGGGGTACGACTGAAGCTTTCTTT
TRBJ2-1	16	NA	TRBV7-9	TRBD2	CASSYPSGRSYNEQFF	TGTGCCAGCAGTTATCCCAGCGGGAGAAGCTACAATGAGCAGTTCTTC
TRBJ2-6	15	NA	TRBV5-4	NA	CASRPAESGANVLTF	TGTGCCAGCAGACCCGCTGAGTCGGGGGCCAACGTCCTGACTTTC
TRBJ2-5	11	once	TRBV7-9	NA	CASRAGETQYF	TGTGCCAGCAGAGCGGGAGAGACCCAGTACTTC
TRBJ2-3	15	NA	TRBV7-9	TRBD2	CASSLQGLAGITQYF	TGTGCCAGCAGCCTCCAAGGACTAGCGGGAATTACGCAGTATTTT
TRBJ2-7	13	once	TRBV18	NA	CASSPGLTREQYF	TGTGCCAGCTCACCGGGGCTCACGCGGGAGCAGTACTTC
TRBJ2-1	15	NA	TRBV9	TRBD1	CASSVGQGFYNEQFF	TGTGCCAGCAGCGTGGGACAGGGATTCTACAATGAGCAGTTCTTC
TRBJ2-7	15	NA	TRBV11-2	TRBD1	CASSSGQGGVHEQYF	TGTGCCAGCAGCTCCGGACAGGGAGGCGTCCACGAGCAGTACTTC
TRBJ2-1	17	NA	TRBV11-3	TRBD2	CASSLDRLAGVDNEQFF	TGTGCCAGCAGCTTAGATCGGCTAGCGGGAGTAGACAATGAGCAGTTCTTC
TRBJ2-3	18	NA	TRBV13	NA	CASSLGLGGGASTDTQYF	TGTGCCAGCAGCTTAGGTTTAGGCGGAGGGGCTAGCACAGATACGCAGTATTTT
TRBJ1-1	13	NA	TRBV6-1	NA	CASGWAGDTEAFF	TGTGCCAGCGGGTGGGCAGGGGACACTGAAGCTTTCTTT